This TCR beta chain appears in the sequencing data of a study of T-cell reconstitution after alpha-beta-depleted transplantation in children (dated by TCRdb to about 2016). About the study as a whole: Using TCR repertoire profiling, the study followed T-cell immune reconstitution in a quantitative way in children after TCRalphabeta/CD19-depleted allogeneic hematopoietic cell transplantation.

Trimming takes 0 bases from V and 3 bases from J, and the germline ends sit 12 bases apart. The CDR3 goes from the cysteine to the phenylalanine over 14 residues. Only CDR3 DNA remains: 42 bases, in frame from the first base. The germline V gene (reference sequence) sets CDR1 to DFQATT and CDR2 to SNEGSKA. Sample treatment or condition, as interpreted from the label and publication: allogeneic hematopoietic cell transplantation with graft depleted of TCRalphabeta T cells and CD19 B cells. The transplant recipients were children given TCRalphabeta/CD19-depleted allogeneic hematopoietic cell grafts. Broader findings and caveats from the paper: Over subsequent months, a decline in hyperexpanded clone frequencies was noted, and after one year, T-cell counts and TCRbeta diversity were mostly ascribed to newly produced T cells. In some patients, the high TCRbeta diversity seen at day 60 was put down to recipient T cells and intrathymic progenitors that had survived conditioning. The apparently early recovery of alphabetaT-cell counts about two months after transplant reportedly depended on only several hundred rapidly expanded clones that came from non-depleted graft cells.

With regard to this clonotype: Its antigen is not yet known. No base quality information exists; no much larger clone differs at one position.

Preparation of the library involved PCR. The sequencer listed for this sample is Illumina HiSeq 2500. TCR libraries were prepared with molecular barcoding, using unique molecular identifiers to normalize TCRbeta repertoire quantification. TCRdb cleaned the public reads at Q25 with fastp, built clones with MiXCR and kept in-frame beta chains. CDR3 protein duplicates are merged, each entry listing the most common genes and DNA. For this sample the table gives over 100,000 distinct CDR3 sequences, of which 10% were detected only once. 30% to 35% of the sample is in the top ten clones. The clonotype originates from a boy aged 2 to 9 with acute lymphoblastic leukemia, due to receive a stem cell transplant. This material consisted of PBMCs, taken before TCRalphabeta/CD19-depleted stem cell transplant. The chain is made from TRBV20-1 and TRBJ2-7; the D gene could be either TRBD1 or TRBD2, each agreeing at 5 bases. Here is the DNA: TGCAGTGCTAGAGAAACGGGACGGATCTACGAGCAGTACTTC. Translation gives CSARETGRIYEQYF.